Reported below is one T cell receptor (beta chain). The record originates from a study of cytomegalovirus exposure and HLA in healthy donors. Turning to the study itself: Sequencing of some 190 million T cells in an earlier analysis found 90 million to 120 million unique TCR beta sequences. Researchers found that about 82% of over 350 genotyped donors fell within the Caucasian-associated ancestry cluster.

In the PCR, 60 Vbeta and 13 Jbeta primers were used. Here immunoSEQ multiplex PCR was the method, and the copy in TCRdb shows in-frame clones only, minus some. The sample lists some 150,000 clones, over 60% occurring once. Sequencing was done on a sample of PBMCs. The sequence came from a woman aged 30 to 39 in good health and CMV-seropositive.

The CDR3 DNA reads TGTGCCAGCAGTTTTGTGGCAGGGGATCAGCCCCAGCATTTT. Protein: CASSFVAGDQPQHF. The chain joins TRBV27 to TRBJ1-5, with D maybe TRBD1 (6 bases). CDR1 is MNHEY and CDR2 is SMNVEV in the germline V gene (reference sequence). V was trimmed by 3 bases and J by 5 bases, leaving 11 bases between them. The CDR3 consists of 14 residues.